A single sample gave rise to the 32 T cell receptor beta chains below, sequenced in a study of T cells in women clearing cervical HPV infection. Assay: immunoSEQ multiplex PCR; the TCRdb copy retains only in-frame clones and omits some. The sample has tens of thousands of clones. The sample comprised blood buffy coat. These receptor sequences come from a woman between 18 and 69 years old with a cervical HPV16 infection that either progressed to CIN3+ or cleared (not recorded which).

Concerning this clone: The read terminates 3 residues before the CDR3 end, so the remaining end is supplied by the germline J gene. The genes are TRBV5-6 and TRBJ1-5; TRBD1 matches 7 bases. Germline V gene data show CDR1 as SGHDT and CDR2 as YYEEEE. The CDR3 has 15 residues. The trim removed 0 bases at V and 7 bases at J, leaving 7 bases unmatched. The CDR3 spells CASSLGQGLGQPQHF. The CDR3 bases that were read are TGTGCCAGCAGCTTGGGACAGGGTTTAGGACAGCCC.

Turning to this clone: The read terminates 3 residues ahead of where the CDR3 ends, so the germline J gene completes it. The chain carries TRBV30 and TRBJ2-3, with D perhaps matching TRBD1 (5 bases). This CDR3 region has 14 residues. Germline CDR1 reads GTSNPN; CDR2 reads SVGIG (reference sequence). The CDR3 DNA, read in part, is TGTGCCTGGAGTGTAGACAGTAACAATCAGCCG. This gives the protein CAWSVDSNNQP. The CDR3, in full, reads CAWSVDSNNQPQYF. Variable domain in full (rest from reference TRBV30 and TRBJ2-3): SQTIHQWPATLVQPVGSPLSLECTVEGTSNPNLYWYRQAAGRGLQLLFYSVGIGQISSEVPQNLSASRPQDRQFILSSKKLLLSDSGFYLCAWSVDSNNQPQYFGPGTRLTVL.

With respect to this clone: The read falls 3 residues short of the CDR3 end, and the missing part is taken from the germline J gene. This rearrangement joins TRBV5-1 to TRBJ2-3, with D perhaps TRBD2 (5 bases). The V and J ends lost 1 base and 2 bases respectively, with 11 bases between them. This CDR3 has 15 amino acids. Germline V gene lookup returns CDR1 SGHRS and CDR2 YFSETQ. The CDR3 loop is CASSLLLASTDTQYF. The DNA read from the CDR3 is TGCGCCAGCAGCTTGCTTCTAGCTTCCACAGATACG.

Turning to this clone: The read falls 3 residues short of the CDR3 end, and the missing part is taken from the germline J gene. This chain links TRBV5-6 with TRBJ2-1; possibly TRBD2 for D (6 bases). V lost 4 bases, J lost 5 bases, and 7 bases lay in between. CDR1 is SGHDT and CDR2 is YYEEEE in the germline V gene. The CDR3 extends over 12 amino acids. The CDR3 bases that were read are TGTGCCAGCAGCCGCGGGGACAATGAG. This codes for CASSRGDNE. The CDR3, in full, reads CASSRGDNEQFF.

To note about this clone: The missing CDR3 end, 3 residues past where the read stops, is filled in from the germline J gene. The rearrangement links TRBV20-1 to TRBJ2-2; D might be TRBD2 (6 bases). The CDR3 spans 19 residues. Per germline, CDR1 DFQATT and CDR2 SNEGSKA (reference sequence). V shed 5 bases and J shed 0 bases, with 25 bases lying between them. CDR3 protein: CSARTGTHKGVANTGELFF. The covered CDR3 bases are TGCAGTGCTCGAACCGGGACTCATAAAGGGGTGGCGAACACCGGGGAG.

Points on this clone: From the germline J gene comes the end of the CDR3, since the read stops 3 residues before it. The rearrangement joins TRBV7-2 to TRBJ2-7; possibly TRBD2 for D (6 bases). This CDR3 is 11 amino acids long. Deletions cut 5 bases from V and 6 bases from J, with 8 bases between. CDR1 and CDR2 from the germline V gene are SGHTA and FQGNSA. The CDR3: CASSQGGEQYF. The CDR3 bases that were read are TGTGCCAGCAGCCAGGGAGGCGAG.

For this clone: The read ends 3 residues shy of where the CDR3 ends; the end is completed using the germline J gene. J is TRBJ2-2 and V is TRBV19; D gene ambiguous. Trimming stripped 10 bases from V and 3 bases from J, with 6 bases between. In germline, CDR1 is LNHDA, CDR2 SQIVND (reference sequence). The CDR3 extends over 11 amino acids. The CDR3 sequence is CATTDTGELFF. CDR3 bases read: TGTGCCACTACGGACACCGGGGAG.

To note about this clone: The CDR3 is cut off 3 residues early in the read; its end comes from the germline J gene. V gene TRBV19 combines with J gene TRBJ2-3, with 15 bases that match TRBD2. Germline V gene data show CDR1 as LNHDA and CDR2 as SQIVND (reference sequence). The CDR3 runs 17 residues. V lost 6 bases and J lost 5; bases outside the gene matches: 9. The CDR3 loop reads CASSPKGLAGGRDTQYF. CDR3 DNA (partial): TGTGCCAGTAGCCCGAAGGGACTAGCGGGGGGTAGAGATACG.

This chain's CDR3 is CAISGGDRERDGGDISPLHF. CDR3 DNA, as far as it was read: TGTGCCATCAGTGGGGGAGACCGGGAAAGGGACGGGGGGGATATTTCACCC. This sequence joins TRBV10-3 and TRBJ1-6, with D possibly being TRBD1 (5 bases). The read ends 3 residues shy of where the CDR3 ends; the end is completed using the germline J gene. The CDR3 spans 20 residues. The germline gives CDR1 ENHRY, CDR2 SYGVKD. Trimming removed 4 bases at V and 9 bases at J, with 31 bases between.

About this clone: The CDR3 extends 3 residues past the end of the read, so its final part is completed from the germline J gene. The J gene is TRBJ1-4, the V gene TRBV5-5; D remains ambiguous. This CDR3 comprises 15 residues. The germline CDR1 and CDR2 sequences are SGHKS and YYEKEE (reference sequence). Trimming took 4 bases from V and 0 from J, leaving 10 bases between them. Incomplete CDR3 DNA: TGTGCCAGCAGCCCAATCAATCCAACTAATGAAAAA. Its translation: CASSPINPTNEK. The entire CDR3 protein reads CASSPINPTNEKLFF.

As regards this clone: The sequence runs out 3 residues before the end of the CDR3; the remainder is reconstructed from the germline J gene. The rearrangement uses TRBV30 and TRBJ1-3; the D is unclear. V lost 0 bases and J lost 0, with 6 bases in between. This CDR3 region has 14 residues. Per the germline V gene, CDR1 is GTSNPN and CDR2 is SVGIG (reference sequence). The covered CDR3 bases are TGTGCCTGGAGTGTCGGCGGCTCTGGAAACACC. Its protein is CAWSVGGSGNT. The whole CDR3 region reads CAWSVGGSGNTIYF.

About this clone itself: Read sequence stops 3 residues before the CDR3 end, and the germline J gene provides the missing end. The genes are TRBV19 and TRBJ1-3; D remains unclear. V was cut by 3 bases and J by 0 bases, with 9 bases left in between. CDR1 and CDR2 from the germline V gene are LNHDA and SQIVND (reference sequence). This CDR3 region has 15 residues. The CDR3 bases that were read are TGTGCCAGTAGTATGGTCAGATTCTCTGGAAACACC. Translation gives CASSMVRFSGNT. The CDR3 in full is CASSMVRFSGNTIYF.

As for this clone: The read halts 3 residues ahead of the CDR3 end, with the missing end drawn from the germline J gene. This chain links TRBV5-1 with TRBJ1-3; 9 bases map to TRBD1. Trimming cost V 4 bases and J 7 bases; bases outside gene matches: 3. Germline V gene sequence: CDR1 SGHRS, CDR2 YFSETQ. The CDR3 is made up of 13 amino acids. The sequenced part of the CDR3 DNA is TGCGCCAGCAGCACACAGGGGGCTAACACC. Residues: CASSTQGANT. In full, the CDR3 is CASSTQGANTIYF.

The CDR3 bases that were read are TGTGCCAGTAGCCCCGGGGGGACAGATACG. Protein product: CASSPGGTDT. The whole CDR3 protein is CASSPGGTDTQYF. This chain links TRBV19 with TRBJ2-3; 7 bases match TRBD2. Read coverage stops 3 residues before the CDR3 terminus; the germline J gene supplies the remainder. The CDR3 consists of 13 residues. The ends lost 6 bases at V and 3 bases at J; junction bases unmatched: 3. Per the germline V gene, CDR1 is LNHDA and CDR2 is SQIVND (reference sequence).

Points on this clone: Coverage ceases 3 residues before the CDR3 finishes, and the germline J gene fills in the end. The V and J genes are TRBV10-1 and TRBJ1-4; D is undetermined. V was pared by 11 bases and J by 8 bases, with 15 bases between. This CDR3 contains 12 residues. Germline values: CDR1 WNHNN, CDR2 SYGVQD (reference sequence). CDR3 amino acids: CAPYLTREKLFF. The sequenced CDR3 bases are TGCGCCCCTTACCTAACCCGGGAAAAA.

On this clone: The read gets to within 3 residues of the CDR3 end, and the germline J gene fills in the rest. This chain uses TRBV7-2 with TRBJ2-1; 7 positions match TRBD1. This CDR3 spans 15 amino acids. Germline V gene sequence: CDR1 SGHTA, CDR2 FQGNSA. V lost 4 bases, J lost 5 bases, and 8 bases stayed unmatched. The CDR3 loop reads CASSSDRAAHNEQFF. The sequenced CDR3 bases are TGTGCCAGCAGCTCCGACAGGGCCGCCCACAATGAG. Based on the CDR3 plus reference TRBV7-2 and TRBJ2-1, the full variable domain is GAGVSQSPSNKVTEKGKDVELRCDPISGHTALYWYRQSLGQGLEFLIYFQGNSAPDKSGLPSDRFSAERTGGSVSTLTIQRTQQEDSAVYLCASSSDRAAHNEQFFGPGTRLTVL.

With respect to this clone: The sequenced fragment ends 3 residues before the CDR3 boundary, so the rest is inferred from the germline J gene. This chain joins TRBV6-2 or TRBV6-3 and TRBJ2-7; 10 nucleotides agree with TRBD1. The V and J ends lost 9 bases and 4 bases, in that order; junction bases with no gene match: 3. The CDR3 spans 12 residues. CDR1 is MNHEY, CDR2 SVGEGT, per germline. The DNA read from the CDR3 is TGTGCCAGTAGGACAGGGGGTTACGAG. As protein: CASRTGGYE. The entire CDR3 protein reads CASRTGGYEQYF.

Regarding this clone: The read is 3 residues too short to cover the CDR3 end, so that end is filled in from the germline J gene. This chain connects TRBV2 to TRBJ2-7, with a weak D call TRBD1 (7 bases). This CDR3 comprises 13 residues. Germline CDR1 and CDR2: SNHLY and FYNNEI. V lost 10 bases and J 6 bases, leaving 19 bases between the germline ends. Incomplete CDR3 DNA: TGTGCCACCCGACAGGGTAGCGGAAGCGAG. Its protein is CATRQGSGSE. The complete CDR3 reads CATRQGSGSEQYF.

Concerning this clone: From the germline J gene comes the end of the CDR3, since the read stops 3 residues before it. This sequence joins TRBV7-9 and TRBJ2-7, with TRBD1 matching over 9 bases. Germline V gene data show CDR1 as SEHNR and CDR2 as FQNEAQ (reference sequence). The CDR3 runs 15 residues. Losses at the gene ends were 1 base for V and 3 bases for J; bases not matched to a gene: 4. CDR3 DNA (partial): TGTGCCAGCAGCTTAGAACAGGGGGCGAACTACGAG. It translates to CASSLEQGANYE. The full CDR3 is CASSLEQGANYEQYF. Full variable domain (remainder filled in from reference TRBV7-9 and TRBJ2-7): DTGVSQNPRHKITKRGQNVTFRCDPISEHNRLYWYRQTLGQGPEFLTYFQNEAQLEKSRLLSDRFSAERPKGSFSTLEIQRTEQGDSAMYLCASSLEQGANYEQYFGPGTRLTVT.

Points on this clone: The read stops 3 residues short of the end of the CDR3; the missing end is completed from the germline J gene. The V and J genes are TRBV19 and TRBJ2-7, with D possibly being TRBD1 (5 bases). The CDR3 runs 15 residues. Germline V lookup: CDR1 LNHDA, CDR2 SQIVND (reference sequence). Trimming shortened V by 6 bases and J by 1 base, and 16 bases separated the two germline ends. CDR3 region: CASSIRSGASYEQYF. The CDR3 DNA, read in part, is TGTGCCAGTAGCATCCGGTCTGGGGCTTCCTACGAG.

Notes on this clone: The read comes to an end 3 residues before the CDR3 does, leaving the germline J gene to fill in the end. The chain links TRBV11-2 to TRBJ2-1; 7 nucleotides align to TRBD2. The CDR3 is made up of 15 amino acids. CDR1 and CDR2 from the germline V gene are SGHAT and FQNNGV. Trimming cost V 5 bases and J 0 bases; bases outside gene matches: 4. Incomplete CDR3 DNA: TGTGCCAGCAGCCCCCGGGGGGTCTCCTACAATGAG. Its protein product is CASSPRGVSYNE. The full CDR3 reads CASSPRGVSYNEQFF.

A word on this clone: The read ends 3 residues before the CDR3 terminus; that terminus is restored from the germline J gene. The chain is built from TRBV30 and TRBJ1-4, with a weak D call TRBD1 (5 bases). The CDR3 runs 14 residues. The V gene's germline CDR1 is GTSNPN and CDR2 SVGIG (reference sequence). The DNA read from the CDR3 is TGTGCCTGGAGTGGGGAGAGAGGGGATTCACCA. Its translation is CAWSGERGDSP. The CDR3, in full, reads CAWSGERGDSPLFF.

The CDR3 here is CASSPSSPSYEQYF. The part of the CDR3 DNA that was read is TGTGCCAGCAGCCCTAGCTCGCCCTCCTACGAG. This rearrangement joins TRBV7-2 to TRBJ2-7; D possibly corresponds to TRBD2 (5 bases). The read finishes 3 residues shy of the CDR3 end, and the germline J gene is used to complete it. The CDR3 is 14 residues long. Germline V gives CDR1 SGHTA, CDR2 FQGNSA. Trimming left V 5 bases short and J 0 bases short, with 11 bases between.

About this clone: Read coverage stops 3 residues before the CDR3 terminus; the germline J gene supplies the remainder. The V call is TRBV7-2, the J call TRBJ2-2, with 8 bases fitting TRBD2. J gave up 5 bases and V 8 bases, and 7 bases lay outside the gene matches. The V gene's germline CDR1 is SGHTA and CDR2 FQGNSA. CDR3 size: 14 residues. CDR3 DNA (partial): TGTGCCAGCCATGGAGCGGGAGCAACCGGGGAG. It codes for CASHGAGATGE. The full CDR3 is CASHGAGATGELFF.

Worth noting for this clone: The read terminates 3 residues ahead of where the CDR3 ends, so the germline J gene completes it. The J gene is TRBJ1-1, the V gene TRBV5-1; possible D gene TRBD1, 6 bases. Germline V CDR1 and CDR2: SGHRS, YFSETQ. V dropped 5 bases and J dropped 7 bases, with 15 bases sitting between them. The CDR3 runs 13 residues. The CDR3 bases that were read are TGCGCCAGCAGGGCACGACAACAGGGTGAA. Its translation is CASRARQQGE. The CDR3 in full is CASRARQQGEAFF.

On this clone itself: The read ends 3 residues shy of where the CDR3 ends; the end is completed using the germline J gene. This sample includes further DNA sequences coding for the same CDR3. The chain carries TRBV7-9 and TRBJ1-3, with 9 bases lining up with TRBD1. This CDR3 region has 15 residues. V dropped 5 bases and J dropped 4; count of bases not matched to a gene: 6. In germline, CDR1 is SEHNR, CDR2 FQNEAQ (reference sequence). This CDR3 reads CASSPRDREGNTIYF. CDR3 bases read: TGTGCCAGCAGCCCGCGGGACAGGGAAGGAAACACC. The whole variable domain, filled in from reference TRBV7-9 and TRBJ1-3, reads DTGVSQNPRHKITKRGQNVTFRCDPISEHNRLYWYRQTLGQGPEFLTYFQNEAQLEKSRLLSDRFSAERPKGSFSTLEIQRTEQGDSAMYLCASSPRDREGNTIYFGEGSWLTVV.

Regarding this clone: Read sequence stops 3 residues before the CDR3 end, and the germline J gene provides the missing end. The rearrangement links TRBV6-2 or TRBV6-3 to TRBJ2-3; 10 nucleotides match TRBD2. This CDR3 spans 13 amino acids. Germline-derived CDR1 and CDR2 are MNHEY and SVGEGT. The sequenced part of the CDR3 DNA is TGTGCCAGCAGCTCTAGCGGGGGAGAGACG. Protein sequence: CASSSSGGET. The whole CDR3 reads CASSSSGGETQYF.

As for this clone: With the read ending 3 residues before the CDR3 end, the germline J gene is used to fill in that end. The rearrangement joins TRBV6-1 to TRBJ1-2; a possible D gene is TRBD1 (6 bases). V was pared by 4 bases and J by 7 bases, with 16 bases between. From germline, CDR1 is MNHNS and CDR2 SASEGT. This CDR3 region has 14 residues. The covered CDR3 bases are TGTGCCAGCAGTGTACGGGGGGCGCATGGTGGC. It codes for CASSVRGAHGG. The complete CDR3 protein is CASSVRGAHGGYTF.

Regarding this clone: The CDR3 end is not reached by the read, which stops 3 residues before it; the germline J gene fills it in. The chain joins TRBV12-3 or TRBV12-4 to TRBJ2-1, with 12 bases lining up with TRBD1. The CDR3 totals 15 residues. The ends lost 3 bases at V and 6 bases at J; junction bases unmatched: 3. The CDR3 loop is CASSFGTGGFNEQFF. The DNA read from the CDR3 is TGTGCCAGCAGTTTTGGGACAGGGGGCTTCAATGAG.

CDR3 protein: CASSRSGVGDTQYF. The covered CDR3 bases are TGTGCCAGCAGCAGATCAGGGGTCGGAGATACG. This chain links TRBV2 with TRBJ2-3; D perhaps matches TRBD1 (6 bases). The read halts 3 residues ahead of the CDR3 end, with the missing end drawn from the germline J gene. CDR1 and CDR2 (germline): SNHLY, FYNNEI. Trimming pared 6 bases from V and 5 bases from J, leaving 15 bases between. The CDR3 length is 14 residues.

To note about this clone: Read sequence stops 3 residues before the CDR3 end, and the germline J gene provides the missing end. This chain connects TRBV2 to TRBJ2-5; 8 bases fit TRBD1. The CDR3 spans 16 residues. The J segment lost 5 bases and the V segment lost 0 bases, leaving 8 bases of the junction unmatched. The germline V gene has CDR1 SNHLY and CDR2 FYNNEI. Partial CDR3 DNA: TGTGCCAGCAGTGAAGCGCTTCAGGGGGCGGAGGAGACC. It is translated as CASSEALQGAEET. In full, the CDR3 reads CASSEALQGAEETQYF. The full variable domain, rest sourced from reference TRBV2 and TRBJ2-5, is EPEVTQTPSHQVTQMGQEVILRCVPISNHLYFYWYRQILGQKVEFLVSFYNNEISEKSEIFDDQFSVERPDGSNFTLKIRSTKLEDSAMYFCASSEALQGAEETQYFGPGTRLLVL.

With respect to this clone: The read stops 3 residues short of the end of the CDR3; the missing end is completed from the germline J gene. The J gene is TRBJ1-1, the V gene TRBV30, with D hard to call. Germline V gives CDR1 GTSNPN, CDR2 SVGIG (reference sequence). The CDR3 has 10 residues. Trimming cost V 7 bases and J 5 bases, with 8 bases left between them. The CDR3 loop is CASRRTEAFF. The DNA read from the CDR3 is TGTGCCTCCCGCAGAACTGAA.